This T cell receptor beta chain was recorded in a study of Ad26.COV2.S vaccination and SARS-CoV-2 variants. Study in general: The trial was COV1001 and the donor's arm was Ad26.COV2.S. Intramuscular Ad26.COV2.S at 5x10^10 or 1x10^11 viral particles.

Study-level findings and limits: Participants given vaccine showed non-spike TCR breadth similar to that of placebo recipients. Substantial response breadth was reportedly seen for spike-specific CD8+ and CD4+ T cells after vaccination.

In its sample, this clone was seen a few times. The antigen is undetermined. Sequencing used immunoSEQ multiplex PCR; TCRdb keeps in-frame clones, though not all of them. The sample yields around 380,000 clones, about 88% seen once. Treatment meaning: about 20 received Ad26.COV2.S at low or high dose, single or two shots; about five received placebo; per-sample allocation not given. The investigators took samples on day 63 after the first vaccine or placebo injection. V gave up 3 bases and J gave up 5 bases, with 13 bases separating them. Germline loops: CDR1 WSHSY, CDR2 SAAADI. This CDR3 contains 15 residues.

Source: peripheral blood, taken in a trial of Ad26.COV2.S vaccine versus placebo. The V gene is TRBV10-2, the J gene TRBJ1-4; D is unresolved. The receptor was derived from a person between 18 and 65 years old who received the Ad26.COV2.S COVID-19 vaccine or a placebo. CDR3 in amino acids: CASSDGQTLNEKLFF. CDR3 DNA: TGCGCCAGCAGTGATGGGCAGACTCTAAATGAAAAACTGTTTTTT.